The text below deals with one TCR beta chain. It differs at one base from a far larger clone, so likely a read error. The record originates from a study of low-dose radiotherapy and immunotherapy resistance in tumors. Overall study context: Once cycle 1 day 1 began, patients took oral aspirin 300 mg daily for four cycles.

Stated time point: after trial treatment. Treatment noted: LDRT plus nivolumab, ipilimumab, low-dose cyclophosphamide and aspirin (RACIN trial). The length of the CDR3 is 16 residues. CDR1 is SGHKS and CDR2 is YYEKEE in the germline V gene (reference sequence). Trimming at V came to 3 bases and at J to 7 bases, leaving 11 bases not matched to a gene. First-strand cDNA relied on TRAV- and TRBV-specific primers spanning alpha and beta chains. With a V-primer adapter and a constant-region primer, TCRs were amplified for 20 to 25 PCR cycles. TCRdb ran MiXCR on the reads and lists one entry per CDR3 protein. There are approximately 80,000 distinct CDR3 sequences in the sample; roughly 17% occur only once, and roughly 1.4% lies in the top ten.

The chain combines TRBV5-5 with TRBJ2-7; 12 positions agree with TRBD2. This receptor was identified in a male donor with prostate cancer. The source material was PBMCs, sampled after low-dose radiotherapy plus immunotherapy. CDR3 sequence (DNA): TGTGCCAGCAGCTCATGGGCTAGCGGGGGGGGAGGTGAGCAGTACTTC. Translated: CASSSWASGGGGEQYF.